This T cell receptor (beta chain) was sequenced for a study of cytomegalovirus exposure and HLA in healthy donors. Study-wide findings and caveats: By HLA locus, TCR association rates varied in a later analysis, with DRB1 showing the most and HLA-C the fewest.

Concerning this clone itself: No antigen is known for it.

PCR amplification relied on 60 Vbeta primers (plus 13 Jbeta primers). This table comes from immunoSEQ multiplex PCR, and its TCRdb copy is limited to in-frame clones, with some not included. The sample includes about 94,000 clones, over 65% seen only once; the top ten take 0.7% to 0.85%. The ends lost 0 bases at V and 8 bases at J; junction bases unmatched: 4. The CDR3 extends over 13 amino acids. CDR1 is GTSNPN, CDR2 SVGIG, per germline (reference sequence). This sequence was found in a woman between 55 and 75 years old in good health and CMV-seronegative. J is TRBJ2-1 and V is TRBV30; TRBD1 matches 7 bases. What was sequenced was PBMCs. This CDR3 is CAWSVQGGDEQFF. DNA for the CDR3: TGTGCCTGGAGTGTACAAGGGGGCGATGAGCAGTTCTTC.